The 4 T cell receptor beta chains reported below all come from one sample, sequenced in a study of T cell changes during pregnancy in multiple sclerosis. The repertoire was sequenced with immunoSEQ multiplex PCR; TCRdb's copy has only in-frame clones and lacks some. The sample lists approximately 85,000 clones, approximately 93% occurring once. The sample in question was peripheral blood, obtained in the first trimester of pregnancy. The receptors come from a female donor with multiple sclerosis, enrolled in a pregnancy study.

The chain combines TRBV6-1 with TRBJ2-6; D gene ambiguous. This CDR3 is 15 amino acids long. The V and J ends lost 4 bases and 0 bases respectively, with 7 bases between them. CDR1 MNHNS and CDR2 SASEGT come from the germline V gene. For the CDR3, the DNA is TGTGCCAGCAGTGCCCACAGCTCTGGGGCCAACGTCCTGACTTTC. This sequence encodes CASSAHSSGANVLTF.

The CDR3 loop reads CASSGTLSGANVLTF. The CDR3 DNA reads as TGTGCCAGCAGCGGGACACTCTCTGGGGCCAACGTCCTGACTTTC. The chain couples TRBV9 to TRBJ2-6, with D possibly being TRBD1 (5 bases). The CDR3 is 15 amino acids. Germline CDR1 reads SGDLS; CDR2 reads YYNGEE. Trimming removed 3 bases at V and 0 bases at J, with 7 bases between.

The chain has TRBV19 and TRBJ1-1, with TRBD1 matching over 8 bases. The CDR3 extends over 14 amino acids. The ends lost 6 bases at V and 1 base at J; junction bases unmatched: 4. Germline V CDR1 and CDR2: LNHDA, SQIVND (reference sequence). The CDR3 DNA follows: TGTGCCAGTAGCCGGGACAGGTGGAACACTGAAGCTTTCTTT. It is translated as CASSRDRWNTEAFF.

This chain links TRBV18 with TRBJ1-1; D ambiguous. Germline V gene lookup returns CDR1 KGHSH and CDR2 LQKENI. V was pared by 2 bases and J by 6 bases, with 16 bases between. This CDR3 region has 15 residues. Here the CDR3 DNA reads TGTGCCAGCTCACCATCCTCGGTCGGCGGCGCTGAAGCTTTCTTT. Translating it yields CASSPSSVGGAEAFF.